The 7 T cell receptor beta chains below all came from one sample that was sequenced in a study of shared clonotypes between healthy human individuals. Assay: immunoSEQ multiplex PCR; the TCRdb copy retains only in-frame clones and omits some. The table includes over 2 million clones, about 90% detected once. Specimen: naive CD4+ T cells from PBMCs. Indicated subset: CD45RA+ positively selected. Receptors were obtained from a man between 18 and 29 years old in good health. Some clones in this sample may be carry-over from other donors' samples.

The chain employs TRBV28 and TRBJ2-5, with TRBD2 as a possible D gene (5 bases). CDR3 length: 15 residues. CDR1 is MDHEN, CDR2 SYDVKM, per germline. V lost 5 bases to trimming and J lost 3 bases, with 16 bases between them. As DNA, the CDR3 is TGTGCCAGCAGTCTAGGAGGTCGGCGGGAAGAGACCCAGTACTTC. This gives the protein CASSLGGRREETQYF.

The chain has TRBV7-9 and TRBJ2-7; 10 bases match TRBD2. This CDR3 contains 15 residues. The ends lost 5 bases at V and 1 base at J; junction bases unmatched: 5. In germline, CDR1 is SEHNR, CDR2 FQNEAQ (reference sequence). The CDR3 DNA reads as TGTGCCAGCAGCCGAATAGCGGGAGGATCCTACGAGCAGTACTTC. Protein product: CASSRIAGGSYEQYF.

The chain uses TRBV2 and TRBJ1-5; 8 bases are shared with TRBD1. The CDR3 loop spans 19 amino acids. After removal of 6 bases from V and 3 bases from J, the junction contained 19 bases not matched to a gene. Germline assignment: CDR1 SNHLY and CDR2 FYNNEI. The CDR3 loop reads CASSIPVHRGQVNNQPQHF. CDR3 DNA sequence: TGTGCCAGCAGCATCCCCGTACACAGGGGACAGGTTAACAATCAGCCCCAGCATTTT.

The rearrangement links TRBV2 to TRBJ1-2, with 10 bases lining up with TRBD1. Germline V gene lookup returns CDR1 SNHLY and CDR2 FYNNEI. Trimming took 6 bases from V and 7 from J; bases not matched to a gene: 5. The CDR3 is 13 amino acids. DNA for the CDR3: TGTGCCAGCAGCGACAGGGGGCTCGGTGGCTACACCTTC. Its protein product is CASSDRGLGGYTF.

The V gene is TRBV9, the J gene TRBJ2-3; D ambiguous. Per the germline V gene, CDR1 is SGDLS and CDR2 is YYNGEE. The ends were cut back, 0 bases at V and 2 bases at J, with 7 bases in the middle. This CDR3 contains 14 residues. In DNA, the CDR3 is TGTGCCAGCAGCGTAGACCAGAACACAGATACGCAGTATTTT. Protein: CASSVDQNTDTQYF. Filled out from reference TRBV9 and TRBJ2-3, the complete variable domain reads DSGVTQTPKHLITATGQRVTLRCSPRSGDLSVYWYQQSLDQGLQFLIQYYNGEERAKGNILERFSAQQFPDLHSELNLSSLELGDSALYFCASSVDQNTDTQYFGPGTRLTVL.

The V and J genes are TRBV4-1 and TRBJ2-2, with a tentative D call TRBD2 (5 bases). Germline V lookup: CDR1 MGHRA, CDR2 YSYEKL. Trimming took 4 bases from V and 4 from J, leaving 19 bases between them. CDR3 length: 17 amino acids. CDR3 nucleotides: TGCGCCAGCAGCCTCACCCCGGCGGACTCATTCACCGGGGAGCTGTTTTTT. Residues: CASSLTPADSFTGELFF.

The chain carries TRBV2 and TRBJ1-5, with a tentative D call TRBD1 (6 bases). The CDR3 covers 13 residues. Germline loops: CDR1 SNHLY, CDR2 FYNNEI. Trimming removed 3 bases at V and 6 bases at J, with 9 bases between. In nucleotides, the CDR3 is TGTGCCAGCAGTGATGGGGGCAGTCAGCCCCAGCATTTT. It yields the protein CASSDGGSQPQHF.